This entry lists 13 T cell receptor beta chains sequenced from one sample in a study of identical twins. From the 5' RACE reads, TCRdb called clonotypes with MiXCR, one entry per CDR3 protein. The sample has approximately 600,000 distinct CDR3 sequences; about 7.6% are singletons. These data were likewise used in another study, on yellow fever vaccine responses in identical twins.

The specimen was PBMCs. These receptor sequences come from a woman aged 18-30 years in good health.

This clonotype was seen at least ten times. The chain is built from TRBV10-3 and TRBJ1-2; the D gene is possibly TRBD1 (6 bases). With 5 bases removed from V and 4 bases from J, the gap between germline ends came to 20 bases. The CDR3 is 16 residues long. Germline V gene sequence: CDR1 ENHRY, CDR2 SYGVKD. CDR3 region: CAISSWTDRGSYGYTF. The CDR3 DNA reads TGTGCCATCAGTTCCTGGACAGACCGAGGCAGCTATGGCTACACCTTC.

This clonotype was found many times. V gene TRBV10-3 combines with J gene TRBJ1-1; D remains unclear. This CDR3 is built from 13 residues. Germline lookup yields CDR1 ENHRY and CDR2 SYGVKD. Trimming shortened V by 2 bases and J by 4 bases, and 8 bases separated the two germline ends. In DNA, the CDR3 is TGTGCCATCAGTGAGGGGGTAATCACTGAAGCTTTCTTT. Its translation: CAISEGVITEAFF.

CDR3 in amino acids: CSVEEREGGYNEQFF. Written as DNA, the CDR3 is TGCAGCGTTGAAGAGCGGGAGGGCGGCTACAATGAGCAGTTCTTC. The V gene is TRBV29-1, the J gene TRBJ2-1, with TRBD2 matching over 9 bases. Germline V lookup: CDR1 SQVTM, CDR2 ANQGSEA. V trimming: 0 bases; J trimming: 3 bases; junction bases outside the gene matches: 3. The CDR3 has 15 residues.

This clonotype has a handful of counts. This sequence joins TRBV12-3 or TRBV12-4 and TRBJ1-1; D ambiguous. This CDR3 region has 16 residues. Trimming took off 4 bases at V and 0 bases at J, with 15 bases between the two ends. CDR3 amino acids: CASSWLGRQMNTEAFF. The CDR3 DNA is TGTGCCAGCAGTTGGTTGGGCAGACAAATGAACACTGAAGCTTTCTTT.

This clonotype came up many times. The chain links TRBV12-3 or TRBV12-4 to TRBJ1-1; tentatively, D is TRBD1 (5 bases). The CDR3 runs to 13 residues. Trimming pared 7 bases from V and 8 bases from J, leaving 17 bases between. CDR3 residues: CASTADILREAFF. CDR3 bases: TGTGCCAGCACCGCGGACATTCTACGGGAAGCTTTCTTT.

The CDR3 DNA reads TGTGCCAGCAGCTCGCAGGCCCCACAGAGCTCTAGGTCAACAGATACGCAGTATTTT. Translated: CASSSQAPQSSRSTDTQYF. The chain couples TRBV11-2 to TRBJ2-3; no clear D gene. Germline V gene lookup returns CDR1 SGHAT and CDR2 FQNNGV. This CDR3 spans 19 amino acids. Trimming took off 4 bases at V and 3 bases at J, with 26 bases between the two ends.

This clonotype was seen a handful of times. The CDR3 here is CASSLRTSGSVGEQFF. The CDR3 DNA reads TGCGCCAGCAGCCTCCGGACTAGCGGTTCGGTAGGTGAGCAGTTCTTC. The rearrangement joins TRBV4-1 to TRBJ2-1, with 10 bases lining up with TRBD2. This CDR3 comprises 16 residues. Germline CDR1 is MGHRA and CDR2 is YSYEKL. Trimming removed 4 bases from V and 9 bases from J; junction bases left unmatched: 12.

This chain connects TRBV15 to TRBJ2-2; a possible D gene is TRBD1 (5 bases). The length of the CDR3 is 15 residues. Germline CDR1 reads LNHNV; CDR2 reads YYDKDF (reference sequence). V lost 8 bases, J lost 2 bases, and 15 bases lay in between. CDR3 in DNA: TGTGCCACCCACGACGGACACTATAACACCGGGGAGCTGTTTTTT. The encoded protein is CATHDGHYNTGELFF.

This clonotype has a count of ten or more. Written as DNA, the CDR3 is TGTGCCAGCACCCGACAGAACATCTACGAGCAGTACTTC. Translating gives CASTRQNIYEQYF. The rearrangement uses TRBV7-6 and TRBJ2-7, with TRBD1 as a possible D gene (5 bases). Germline CDR1 is SGHVS and CDR2 is FNYEAQ. The CDR3 has 13 amino acids. Trimming took off 7 bases at V and 3 bases at J, with 13 bases between the two ends.

CDR3 bases: TGCGCCAGCAGCCAAGACGGTTCGGTGGGGATCCGGGACTACTATACGCAGTATTTT. Its protein is CASSQDGSVGIRDYYTQYF. The chain carries TRBV4-1 and TRBJ2-3; 7 bases align to TRBD2. In germline, CDR1 is MGHRA, CDR2 YSYEKL. With 0 bases clipped from V and 7 bases from J, the junction kept 19 bases outside the gene matches. The CDR3 is 19 residues long.

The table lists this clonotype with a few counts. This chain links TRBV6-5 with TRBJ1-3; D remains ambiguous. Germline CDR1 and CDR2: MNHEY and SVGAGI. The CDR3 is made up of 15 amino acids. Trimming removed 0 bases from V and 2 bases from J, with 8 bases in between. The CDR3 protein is CASSYSSVAGNTIYF. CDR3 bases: TGTGCCAGCAGTTACTCGAGTGTTGCTGGAAACACCATATATTTT.

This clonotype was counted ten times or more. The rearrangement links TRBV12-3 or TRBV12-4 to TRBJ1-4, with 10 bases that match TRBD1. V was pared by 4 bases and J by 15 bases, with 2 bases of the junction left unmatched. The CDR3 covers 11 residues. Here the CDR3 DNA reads TGTGCCAGCAGTTCGGGGACAGGGGTGTTTTTT. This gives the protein CASSSGTGVFF.

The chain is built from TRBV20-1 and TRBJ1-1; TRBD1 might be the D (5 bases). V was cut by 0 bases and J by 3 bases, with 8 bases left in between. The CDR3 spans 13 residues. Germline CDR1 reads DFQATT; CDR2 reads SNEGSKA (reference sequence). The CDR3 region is CSARDGGYTEAFF. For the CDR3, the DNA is TGCAGTGCTAGAGATGGGGGGTACACTGAAGCTTTCTTT.